Listed below are T cell receptor beta chains from one sample, sequenced in a study of OX40 agonist ivuxolimab in advanced cancers. Only in-frame clones appear in the TCRdb table, and some are missing; sequencing was by immunoSEQ multiplex PCR. This sample has approximately 41,000 clones, with roughly nine tenths found just once. Sequences were derived from CD4+ or CD8+ T cells sorted from blood, sampled in a trial of the OX40 agonist ivuxolimab. These receptors originate from an adult with an advanced solid tumor such as melanoma, head and neck, liver or kidney cancer. The CDR3 runs from the conserved cysteine through the conserved F or W. The D gene is left open where the match is weak. Clone size is not always given. Where it is, it says once, few, many or a class for expanded clones.

cdr3_nt cdr3_aa d_call cdr3_length v_call clone_size j_call
TGTGCCAGCAGCCACTGGACAGGGTCGGAGACCCAGTACTTC CASSHWTGSETQYF TRBD1 14 TRBV7-8 NA TRBJ2-5
TGCGCCAGCAGCGGGGCGGGAGCACCTACTAGCACAGATACGCAGTATTTT CASSGAGAPTSTDTQYF TRBD2 17 TRBV4-1 NA TRBJ2-3
TGTGCCAGCAGTCCCCCGCCCCTTGGGGTGAACACTGAAGCTTTCTTT CASSPPPLGVNTEAFF NA 16 TRBV27 NA TRBJ1-1
TGTGCCAGCAGAGCTGGACAGGGGGCAGGCTACGAGCAGTACTTC CASRAGQGAGYEQYF TRBD1 15 TRBV2 NA TRBJ2-7
TGTGCCAGCAGCTTGTGGGCCCAGCCCCTTTCACCCCTCCACTTT CASSLWAQPLSPLHF NA 15 TRBV11-2 few TRBJ1-6
TGTGCCAGTAGCCAGGGGGACACTGAAGCTTTCTTT CASSQGDTEAFF TRBD1 12 TRBV19 few TRBJ1-1
TGTGCCAGCAGCTTCTTTGGGCCACAAGAGACCCAGTACTTC CASSFFGPQETQYF NA 14 TRBV5-4 NA TRBJ2-5
TGTGCCAGCAGGGACGAGGGGTACGAGCAGTACTTC CASRDEGYEQYF NA 12 TRBV27 NA TRBJ2-7
TGTGCCATCAGTTCAGGGGTTGGGGGTGTAGGCACTGAAGCTTTCTTT CAISSGVGGVGTEAFF NA 16 TRBV10-3 NA TRBJ1-1
TGTGCCAGTAGTCCAATTCTCGCGACCTACGAGCAGTACTTC CASSPILATYEQYF NA 14 TRBV19 NA TRBJ2-7
TGTGCCAGCAGTTACTCGAGATCAGCGGGGGGATTCATAGATACGCAGTATTTT CASSYSRSAGGFIDTQYF TRBD2 18 TRBV6-7 NA TRBJ2-3
TGTGCCAGCAGCCCCACAGGGAGATCAGATACGCAGTATTTT CASSPTGRSDTQYF NA 14 TRBV28 NA TRBJ2-3
TGTGCCAGCAGTAACGACAGGGTAGGAGCTAACTATGGCTACACCTTC CASSNDRVGANYGYTF TRBD1 16 TRBV6-6 NA TRBJ1-2
TGTGCCAGCAATAGAAAGGGGAACAGGGGGACAATAAGGGGACTAGTTTCGTCCAATGAGCAGTTCTTC CASNRKGNRGTIRGLVSSNEQFF NA 23 TRBV28 NA TRBJ2-1
TGTGCCAGTCTACCATCCCACAACAGCTACGAGCAGTACTTC CASLPSHNSYEQYF NA 14 TRBV28 once TRBJ2-7
TGTGCCAGCAGTGACCGGGACGGATATTACGAGCAGTACTTC CASSDRDGYYEQYF NA 14 TRBV6-1 NA TRBJ2-7
TGTGCCAGCAGCTCCCTAGACAGGGACACTGAAGCTTTCTTT CASSSLDRDTEAFF TRBD1 14 TRBV7-9 NA TRBJ1-1
TGTGCCAGCAGCTATCACGGAGAGGCAACTAATGAAAAACTGTTTTTT CASSYHGEATNEKLFF NA 16 TRBV11-3 NA TRBJ1-4
TGTGCCAGCAGCTCAGGGGTCTCCTACAATGAGCAGTTCTTC CASSSGVSYNEQFF NA 14 TRBV13 NA TRBJ2-1
TGCGCCAGCAGCCAAGAGCAGGCCCGAACCTACGAGCAGTACTTC CASSQEQARTYEQYF NA 15 TRBV4-1 NA TRBJ2-7
TGTGCCAGCACTAACACAACCCACAGGAATCAGCCCCAGCATTTT CASTNTTHRNQPQHF NA 15 TRBV7-9 NA TRBJ1-5
TGTGCCAGCAGCCTAGCAGGCGCCGGGGAGCTGTTTTTT CASSLAGAGELFF NA 13 TRBV27 NA TRBJ2-2
TGTGCCAGCTCAGCCTCTAGCACAGATACGCAGTATTTT CASSASSTDTQYF NA 13 TRBV18 NA TRBJ2-3
TGTGCCTGGATAAGCCCGAGGGATGGCTACACCTTC CAWISPRDGYTF NA 12 TRBV30 NA TRBJ1-2
TGTGCCAGCAGTTTGGCAGTAACAACCGGGGAGCTGTTTTTT CASSLAVTTGELFF NA 14 TRBV28 NA TRBJ2-2
TGCAGCGTTCAGTTCGTGGACGGCTATGGCTACACCTTC CSVQFVDGYGYTF NA 13 TRBV29-1 NA TRBJ1-2
TGTGCCAGTAGCCTAACCGGGACAGGGATTTCACCCCTCCACTTT CASSLTGTGISPLHF TRBD1 15 TRBV19 NA TRBJ1-6
TGTGCCAGCAGTCCATGGGGCAGTGAATATGGCTACACCTTC CASSPWGSEYGYTF NA 14 TRBV27 NA TRBJ1-2
TGCAGCGTTGATAACGGGAAATACAATGAGCAGTTCTTC CSVDNGKYNEQFF NA 13 TRBV29-1 NA TRBJ2-1
TGCAGCGTTGAGGAAAACTACGAGCAGTACTTC CSVEENYEQYF NA 11 TRBV29-1 NA TRBJ2-7
TGTGCCAGCAGAATGGGGGCTGATACGCAGTATTTT CASRMGADTQYF NA 12 TRBV6-5 once TRBJ2-3
TGTGCCAGCAGTTTACAGGGAGGGTCAGGGCTCGACGAGCAGTACTTC CASSLQGGSGLDEQYF TRBD2 16 TRBV27 NA TRBJ2-7
TGTGCCTGGAGTTCCGGGCTCCGGGGTTACGAGCAGTACTTC CAWSSGLRGYEQYF NA 14 TRBV30 NA TRBJ2-7
TGTGCCAGCAGCTCACCGGGACAGGGAGGCGGAGAGACCCAGTACTTC CASSSPGQGGGETQYF TRBD1 16 TRBV7-9 once TRBJ2-5
TGCGCCAGCAGCCAAGATAGAGGGCACGAGCAGTACTTC CASSQDRGHEQYF NA 13 TRBV4-3 NA TRBJ2-7
TGTGCCAGTAGCCCCGGACTAACTGAAGCTTTCTTT CASSPGLTEAFF NA 12 TRBV19 NA TRBJ1-1
TGTGCCAGCAGCTTTACTCTTGGGGAGCTGTTTTTT CASSFTLGELFF NA 12 TRBV6-5 NA TRBJ2-2
TGTGCCAGCAGCTTAAGGCTAGCGGGGTTTGATACGCAGTATTTT CASSLRLAGFDTQYF TRBD2 15 TRBV7-2 NA TRBJ2-3
TGTGCCAGCAGTGACTCGATTACAACCTACGAGCAGTACTTC CASSDSITTYEQYF NA 14 TRBV6-4 NA TRBJ2-7
TGTGCCAGCAGTGAAACAGCGGGGGAAGAGACCCAGTACTTC CASSETAGEETQYF TRBD2 14 TRBV2 NA TRBJ2-5
TGTGCCAGCAGGGACGGACTAGACTACGAGCAGTACTTC CASRDGLDYEQYF TRBD2 13 TRBV2 NA TRBJ2-7
TGTGCCAGCAGCCCTAACGGGGACGAGCAGTACTTC CASSPNGDEQYF NA 12 TRBV9 NA TRBJ2-7
TGTGCCTGGAGTGTTACGGGAAGGGTTATGTGGGAGCAGTACTTC CAWSVTGRVMWEQYF NA 15 TRBV30 NA TRBJ2-7
TGCGCCAGCAGTGAGTCGCCCATAGCGGGGGGCACAGATACGCAGTATTTT CASSESPIAGGTDTQYF TRBD2 17 TRBV10-1 NA TRBJ2-3
TGCGCCAGCAGCCTTGGGACAGGCCCCCCGGGAACTGAAGCTTTCTTT CASSLGTGPPGTEAFF TRBD1 16 TRBV4-3 NA TRBJ1-1
TGTGCCAGTAGTCACAGGGGAAACTACGAGCAGTACTTC CASSHRGNYEQYF TRBD1 13 TRBV19 NA TRBJ2-7
TGTGCCAGCAGCCCACAGGGGGGAAATGGAAACACCATATATTTT CASSPQGGNGNTIYF TRBD1 15 TRBV28 few TRBJ1-3
TGTGCCAGCAGTTTAGGGGGTACCGGGGAGCTGTTTTTT CASSLGGTGELFF NA 13 TRBV7-9 NA TRBJ2-2
TGCAGTGCTAGGTGGCCAGAGCAGTACTTC CSARWPEQYF NA 10 TRBV20-1 NA TRBJ2-5
TGCGCCAGCAGCCAAGATGGTAAAGGCAATCAGCCCCAGCATTTT CASSQDGKGNQPQHF NA 15 TRBV4-3 NA TRBJ1-5
TGTGCCAGCAGCCTCAGCGGGGGGAGCACAGATACGCAGTATTTT CASSLSGGSTDTQYF TRBD2 15 TRBV7-3 once TRBJ2-3
TGTGCCAGCAGCTTAAGTATGGAGCAGTTCTTC CASSLSMEQFF NA 11 TRBV7-6 once TRBJ2-1
TGTGCCAGCAGCTTAATGGCGGCAGGGTGGCAAAACACCATATATTTT CASSLMAAGWQNTIYF NA 16 TRBV11-2 NA TRBJ1-3
TGTGCCAGCAGTTACCCAGGCCAGCCCCAGCATTTT CASSYPGQPQHF NA 12 TRBV6-5 NA TRBJ1-5
TGTGCCAGCAGTTTACTAGGGACGGATCAAGAGACCCAGTACTTC CASSLLGTDQETQYF NA 15 TRBV27 NA TRBJ2-5
TGTGCCAGCAGCGCCGGAGACACCGGGGAGCTGTTTTTT CASSAGDTGELFF NA 13 TRBV6-1 NA TRBJ2-2
TGTGCCTGGAGTCCAACAGGGTACATTCAGTACTTC CAWSPTGYIQYF NA 12 TRBV30 NA TRBJ2-4